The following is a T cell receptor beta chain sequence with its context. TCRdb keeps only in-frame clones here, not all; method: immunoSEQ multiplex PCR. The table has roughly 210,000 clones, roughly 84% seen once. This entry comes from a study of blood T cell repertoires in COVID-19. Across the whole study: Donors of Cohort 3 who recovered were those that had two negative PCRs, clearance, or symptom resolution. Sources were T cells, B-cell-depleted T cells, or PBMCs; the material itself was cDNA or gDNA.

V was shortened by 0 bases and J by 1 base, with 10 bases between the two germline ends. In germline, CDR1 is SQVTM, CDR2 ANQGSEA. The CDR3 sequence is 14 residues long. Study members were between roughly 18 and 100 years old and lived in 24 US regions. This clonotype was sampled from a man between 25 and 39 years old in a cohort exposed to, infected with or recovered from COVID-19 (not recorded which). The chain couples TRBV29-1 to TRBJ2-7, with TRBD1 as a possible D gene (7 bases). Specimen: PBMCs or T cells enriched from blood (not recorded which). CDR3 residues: CSVEDAGQSYEQYF. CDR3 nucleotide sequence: TGCAGCGTTGAAGATGCGGGACAGTCCTACGAGCAGTACTTC.